Below are 30 T cell receptor beta chains sequenced from a single sample in a study of T cell responses to AZD1222 COVID-19 vaccine. Data came from immunoSEQ multiplex PCR; TCRdb stores just in-frame clones and leaves some out. The profile covers more than 100,000 clones, with 87% appearing a single time and just over 2.5% taken by the ten largest. The source material was peripheral blood, sampled 28 days after the second AZD1222 dose. Source of these receptors: an adult who received the AZD1222 COVID-19 vaccine.

Only one count was recorded for this clone. The rearrangement links TRBV2 to TRBJ1-2; D is uncertain. This CDR3 contains 13 residues. The V gene lost 6 bases and the J gene lost 3 bases, with 11 bases spanning the gap. In germline, CDR1 is SNHLY, CDR2 FYNNEI. As DNA, the CDR3 is TGTGCCAGCAGCGCAGAGAGTTACTATGGCTACACCTTC. It specifies CASSAESYYGYTF.

The rearrangement joins TRBV27 to TRBJ1-5; D not resolved. Trimming pared 5 bases from V and 7 bases from J, leaving 15 bases between. The CDR3 covers 14 residues. Germline assignment: CDR1 MNHEY and CDR2 SMNVEV (reference sequence). The CDR3 sequence is CASSDKGPRQPQHF. DNA of the CDR3: TGTGCCAGCAGTGACAAGGGCCCCCGGCAGCCCCAGCATTTT.

The chain carries TRBV10-2 and TRBJ2-4; TRBD1 agrees at 8 bases. V gave up 6 bases and J gave up 1 base; unmatched junction bases: 5. Germline loops: CDR1 WSHSY, CDR2 SAAADI. The CDR3 contains 15 residues. The CDR3 DNA reads TGCGCCAGCAGCGCGACAGGGGAGGCCAAAAACATTCAGTACTTC. This encodes CASSATGEAKNIQYF.

As DNA, the CDR3 is TGTGCCACCAGCAGAGGGGGTAATGAAAAACTGTTTTTT. Amino acids: CATSRGGNEKLFF. J is TRBJ1-4 and V is TRBV15; no clear D gene. Germline CDR1 LNHNV, CDR2 YYDKDF (reference sequence). Trimming cost V 1 base and J 4 bases, with 4 bases left between them. The CDR3 is 13 residues long.

The V gene is TRBV5-1, the J gene TRBJ2-5, with 10 bases that match TRBD1. V lost 7 bases, J lost 1 base, and 1 base stayed unmatched. The CDR3 has 13 amino acids. CDR1 and CDR2 (germline): SGHRS, YFSETQ. This CDR3 is CASGDRGQETQYF. The CDR3 DNA sequence: TGCGCCAGCGGGGACAGGGGCCAAGAGACCCAGTACTTC.

This clone was seen a few times. The chain is built from TRBV2 and TRBJ1-4, with TRBD1 as a possible D gene (5 bases). Trimming removed 4 bases at V and 7 bases at J, with 13 bases between. This CDR3 has 14 amino acids. CDR1 and CDR2 (germline): SNHLY, FYNNEI. The CDR3 region has the DNA TGTGCCAGCAGTGTCTGGAGGGGCGGTGAAAAACTGTTTTTT. Residues: CASSVWRGGEKLFF.

The CDR3 protein is CATRGQGMGEQFF. The CDR3 coding sequence is TGTGCCACCCGGGGACAGGGGATGGGTGAGCAGTTCTTC. This chain uses TRBV24-1 with TRBJ2-1, with 10 nucleotides matching TRBD1. Looked up from germline, CDR1 is KGHDR and CDR2 is SFDVKD. The CDR3 contains 13 residues. J gave up 9 bases and V 9 bases, and 7 bases lay outside the gene matches.

The table lists this clone with a few counts. The chain joins TRBV7-2 to TRBJ2-5; TRBD2 is a possible D gene (7 bases). The CDR3 sequence is 14 residues long. CDR1 is SGHTA, CDR2 FQGNSA, per germline. Trimming took off 5 bases at V and 4 bases at J, with 14 bases between the two ends. In DNA, the CDR3 is TGTGCCAGCAGCGTGGGGGGGCTGTCAGAGACCCAGTACTTC. Translated: CASSVGGLSETQYF.

The rearrangement links TRBV6-1 to TRBJ1-1; D is undetermined. CDR3 size: 13 residues. V shed 1 base and J shed 3 bases, with 6 bases lying between them. CDR1 and CDR2 (germline): MNHNS, SASEGT. The CDR3 sequence is CASSEDRDTEAFF. The CDR3 bases are TGTGCCAGCAGTGAAGATAGGGACACTGAAGCTTTCTTT.

The gene calls are TRBV5-4 and TRBJ1-1, with TRBD1 as a possible D gene (5 bases). This CDR3 comprises 14 residues. Germline CDR1 reads SGHNT; CDR2 reads YYREEE (reference sequence). Trimming took 2 bases from V and 2 from J, leaving 10 bases between them. CDR3 in amino acids: CASSFRDLNTEAFF. The DNA for the CDR3 is TGTGCCAGCAGCTTCCGGGACCTAAACACTGAAGCTTTCTTT.

V is TRBV15 and J is TRBJ2-7; D is ambiguous. Germline V lookup: CDR1 LNHNV, CDR2 YYDKDF (reference sequence). V lost 1 base and J lost 4, with 14 bases in between. This CDR3 is built from 15 residues. This chain's CDR3 is CATSRVNRPPYEQYF. CDR3 nucleotide sequence: TGTGCCACCAGCAGAGTAAACCGTCCCCCATACGAGCAGTACTTC.

This chain connects TRBV7-2 to TRBJ1-6; D is ambiguous. V was cut by 4 bases and J by 8 bases, with 12 bases left in between. CDR1 and CDR2 (germline): SGHTA, FQGNSA. CDR3 length: 14 amino acids. The CDR3 region is CASSSPTQHSPLHF. CDR3 in DNA: TGTGCCAGCAGCTCTCCCACGCAGCATTCACCCCTCCACTTT. The variable domain in full, with the rest retrieved from reference TRBV7-2 and TRBJ1-6, is GAGVSQSPSNKVTEKGKDVELRCDPISGHTALYWYRQSLGQGLEFLIYFQGNSAPDKSGLPSDRFSAERTGGSVSTLTIQRTQQEDSAVYLCASSSPTQHSPLHFGNGTRLTVT.

This chain uses TRBV12-3 or TRBV12-4 with TRBJ1-2; perhaps TRBD1 as D (5 bases). The CDR3 consists of 13 residues. V lost 7 bases, J lost 2 bases, and 11 bases lay in between. CDR3 sequence: CASTGTANYGYTF. Here the CDR3 DNA reads TGTGCCAGCACCGGGACTGCGAACTATGGCTACACCTTC.

This clone was counted between two and nine times. V is TRBV19 and J is TRBJ1-2; D may be TRBD1 (5 bases). Between the trimmed V and J ends, which lost 3 bases and 5 bases, there was a span of 16 bases. The CDR3 totals 15 residues. Germline CDR1 and CDR2: LNHDA and SQIVND (reference sequence). As DNA, the CDR3 is TGTGCCAGTAGTATCCCCGACGGCAGGGTTTATGGCTACACCTTC. Its translation is CASSIPDGRVYGYTF.

The chain is built from TRBV2 and TRBJ2-7; maybe TRBD1 (5 bases). CDR1 and CDR2 from the germline V gene are SNHLY and FYNNEI. The CDR3 is 12 amino acids. V was clipped by 8 bases and J by 3 bases, with 11 bases between them. The CDR3 spells CASSTVVYEQYF. Written as DNA, the CDR3 is TGTGCCAGCTCGACAGTAGTCTACGAGCAGTACTTC.

This rearrangement joins TRBV10-3 to TRBJ1-3; D remains unclear. Looked up from germline, CDR1 is ENHRY and CDR2 is SYGVKD. V was pared by 10 bases and J by 4 bases, with 17 bases between. CDR3 length equals 14 residues. The CDR3 spells CATHSPGSGNTIYF. CDR3 nucleotides: TGTGCCACCCATTCCCCGGGGAGCGGAAACACCATATATTTT.

This clone has only one observation. J is TRBJ1-6 and V is TRBV9, with 8 nucleotides matching TRBD1. Trimming took 4 bases from V and 7 from J; bases not matched to a gene: 7. The CDR3 is 15 amino acids. Germline CDR1 SGDLS, CDR2 YYNGEE. This CDR3 reads CASSTRQGINSPLHF. CDR3 nucleotides: TGTGCCAGCAGCACCCGACAGGGGATAAATTCACCCCTCCACTTT. The full variable domain, with the rest looked up from reference TRBV9 and TRBJ1-6, is DSGVTQTPKHLITATGQRVTLRCSPRSGDLSVYWYQQSLDQGLQFLIQYYNGEERAKGNILERFSAQQFPDLHSELNLSSLELGDSALYFCASSTRQGINSPLHFGNGTRLTVT.

The chain joins TRBV14 to TRBJ2-2; D unclear. Trimming pared 3 bases from V and 1 base from J, leaving 6 bases between. The CDR3 extends over 14 amino acids. Per germline, CDR1 SGHDN and CDR2 FVKESK. The CDR3 is CASSHAVNTGELFF. The CDR3 DNA reads TGTGCCAGCAGCCACGCGGTGAACACCGGGGAGCTGTTTTTT.

This clone has more than one count but fewer than ten. The genes are TRBV7-9 and TRBJ1-1; D is unresolved. The germline V and J ends were trimmed by 5 bases and 4 bases, with 8 bases remaining between them. This CDR3 contains 12 residues. In germline, CDR1 is SEHNR, CDR2 FQNEAQ (reference sequence). The CDR3 reads CASSHVGTEAFF. The CDR3, as DNA: TGTGCCAGCAGCCACGTGGGCACTGAAGCTTTCTTT.

The J gene is TRBJ2-2, the V gene TRBV5-5; possible D gene TRBD1, 6 bases. Germline V gene lookup returns CDR1 SGHKS and CDR2 YYEKEE (reference sequence). V dropped 0 bases and J dropped 0 bases, with 12 bases sitting between them. The CDR3 is 17 residues long. The CDR3 bases are TGTGCCAGCAGCTTGGGGGGGACACCCGCGAACACCGGGGAGCTGTTTTTT. The encoded protein is CASSLGGTPANTGELFF.

The rearrangement joins TRBV7-2 to TRBJ1-3; no firm D call. V was clipped by 3 bases and J by 7 bases, with 13 bases between them. The CDR3 is made up of 14 amino acids. CDR1 is SGHTA, CDR2 FQGNSA, per germline. The CDR3 bases are TGTGCCAGCAGCTTGACCGGGGAGAGGAACACCATATATTTT. It translates to CASSLTGERNTIYF.

The V gene is TRBV6-1, the J gene TRBJ1-1; D ambiguous. CDR1 MNHNS and CDR2 SASEGT come from the germline V gene. Trimming stripped 0 bases from V and 1 base from J, with 6 bases between. This CDR3 contains 14 residues. CDR3 DNA sequence: TGTGCCAGCAGTGAAGCATGGAAGAACACTGAAGCTTTCTTT. This encodes CASSEAWKNTEAFF.

Only a few counts were recorded for this clone. The rearrangement links TRBV28 to TRBJ1-4; 7 bases fit TRBD1. Unmatched junction bases numbered 12, after V lost 4 bases and J lost 7 bases. The CDR3 is 16 residues long. The germline V gene has CDR1 MDHEN and CDR2 SYDVKM. CDR3 protein: CASSSRDSFLAEKLFF. The CDR3 DNA follows: TGTGCCAGCAGTTCCCGGGACAGCTTTTTAGCTGAAAAACTGTTTTTT.

The J gene is TRBJ1-2, the V gene TRBV18, with a tentative D call TRBD1 (5 bases). This CDR3 contains 15 residues. The V end lost 5 bases, the J end lost 7 bases, and 20 bases lay between the germline ends. Germline assignment: CDR1 KGHSH and CDR2 LQKENI. Here the CDR3 reads CASSTLGQAEAGYTF. The DNA for the CDR3 is TGTGCCAGCTCAACATTGGGGCAAGCCGAGGCTGGCTACACCTTC.

V and J are TRBV6-2 or TRBV6-3 and TRBJ1-5, with 8 bases fitting TRBD1. Trimming took 4 bases from V and 0 from J; bases not matched to a gene: 5. The CDR3 is 16 residues long. Germline V gene sequence: CDR1 MNHEY, CDR2 SVGEGT. CDR3 nucleotides: TGTGCCAGCAGTTGGGGGACAGGTTATAGCAATCAGCCCCAGCATTTT. Its protein product is CASSWGTGYSNQPQHF.

The chain links TRBV9 to TRBJ1-1; D gene uncertain. Germline V gene lookup returns CDR1 SGDLS and CDR2 YYNGEE. The CDR3 is 13 amino acids. Trimming shortened V by 4 bases and J by 0 bases, and 7 bases separated the two germline ends. The CDR3 sequence: CASSPILNTEAFF. DNA for the CDR3: TGTGCCAGCAGCCCAATTTTGAACACTGAAGCTTTCTTT.

The chain couples TRBV2 to TRBJ1-5; D remains ambiguous. The V gene's germline CDR1 is SNHLY and CDR2 FYNNEI. Trimming took off 10 bases at V and 4 bases at J, with 17 bases between the two ends. The length of the CDR3 is 14 residues. CDR3 coding DNA: TGTGCCACCACTGAGGACCGAGTAAATCAGCCCCAGCATTTT. It is translated as CATTEDRVNQPQHF.

This sequence joins TRBV6-5 and TRBJ1-4; 7 bases are shared with TRBD1. Trimming took 6 bases from V and 10 from J; bases not matched to a gene: 11. Germline lookup yields CDR1 MNHEY and CDR2 SVGAGI. This CDR3 has 14 amino acids. CDR3 DNA sequence: TGTGCCAGCAGAACAACAGGGGCGGGGGGAAAACTGTTTTTT. Amino acids: CASRTTGAGGKLFF.

The CDR3 is CASSLAGDIYGYTF. The CDR3 DNA reads TGTGCCAGCAGCTTGGCAGGGGACATCTATGGCTACACCTTC. The genes are TRBV7-2 and TRBJ1-2; a possible D gene is TRBD1 (6 bases). V dropped 3 bases and J dropped 4 bases, with 12 bases sitting between them. This CDR3 region has 14 residues. Germline V gene sequence: CDR1 SGHTA, CDR2 FQGNSA. The complete variable domain, with remaining parts taken from reference TRBV7-2 and TRBJ1-2, reads GAGVSQSPSNKVTEKGKDVELRCDPISGHTALYWYRQSLGQGLEFLIYFQGNSAPDKSGLPSDRFSAERTGGSVSTLTIQRTQQEDSAVYLCASSLAGDIYGYTFGSGTRLTVV.

The chain is built from TRBV19 and TRBJ1-1; D is unresolved. This CDR3 is built from 13 residues. The V gene's germline CDR1 is LNHDA and CDR2 SQIVND (reference sequence). V was cut by 3 bases and J by 5 bases, with 10 bases left in between. This CDR3 is CASSMTSGTEAFF. CDR3 nucleotide sequence: TGTGCCAGTAGTATGACGAGTGGAACTGAAGCTTTCTTT.